This record concerns one T cell receptor beta chain sequence. Its antigen remains unknown. The germline gives CDR1 SGHTS, CDR2 YDEGEE. This CDR3 is 14 amino acids long. Trimming removed 1 base from V and 2 bases from J; junction bases left unmatched: 1. This entry comes from a study of cytotoxic CD8 clonotypes in ibrutinib-treated CLL. Study details: Mean values per sample were a few hundred thousand productive templates and 93,000 or so productive rearrangements. Study outcomes and limitations: There were few public clonotypes, and on treatment they contracted or stayed stable.

Clones were read by immunoSEQ multiplex PCR, and TCRdb kept only the in-frame ones, dropping some. In the table there are about 35,000 clones, 60% to 80% of which are singletons. The sequenced sample was PBMCs, obtained at disease progression, from a patient treated with ibrutinib. V usage is TRBV5-8 and J usage is TRBJ2-7, with 9 bases identical to TRBD1. This clonotype was obtained from a human donor with chronic lymphocytic leukemia. The CDR3 region has the DNA TGTGCCAGCAGCTTGACAGGGGGCACCTACGAGCAGTACTTC. It is translated as CASSLTGGTYEQYF. Full variable domain (missing parts from reference TRBV5-8 and TRBJ2-7): EAGVTQSPTHLIKTRGQQATLRCSPISGHTSVYWYQQALGLGLQFLLWYDEGEERNRGNFPPRFSGRQFPNYSSELNVNALELEDSALYLCASSLTGGTYEQYFGPGTRLTVT.